Here is one T cell receptor (beta chain) with its context. V lost 3 bases and J lost 6; bases outside the gene matches: 5. This CDR3 contains 15 residues. Germline CDR1 reads KGHSH; CDR2 reads LQKENI. Using immunoSEQ multiplex PCR, the repertoire was profiled, and TCRdb retains in-frame clones only, with some absent. The table has over 200,000 clones, about 90% seen once. The data are from a study of blood T cell repertoires in COVID-19. This sequence originates from a man aged 35-49 years with active or convalescent COVID-19. The sequenced sample consisted of peripheral blood. The V call is TRBV18, the J call TRBJ1-5, with TRBD1 matching 10 bases. The CDR3 region has the DNA TGTGCCAGCTCACCCCAGGGACAGGGGAGTCAGCCCCAGCATTTT. Translated, it gives CASSPQGQGSQPQHF.